Shown below are 24 T cell receptor beta chains from a single sample sequenced in a study of blood T cell repertoires in COVID-19. Sequencing was performed with immunoSEQ multiplex PCR; in TCRdb, only in-frame clones are kept and a portion is missing. The sample consists of 120,000 to 150,000 clones, over 80% of them appearing once. Sequences were obtained from peripheral blood. The receptors come from a man older than 75 with acute or convalescent COVID-19.

The chain combines TRBV28 with TRBJ1-4, with D uncertain. The CDR3 runs 13 residues. Germline values: CDR1 MDHEN, CDR2 SYDVKM. Trimming took 8 bases from V and 8 from J, leaving 15 bases between them. CDR3 coding DNA: TGTGCCAGCCAACCTGGCGGGATGGAAAAACTGTTTTTT. It encodes CASQPGGMEKLFF.

This rearrangement joins TRBV13 to TRBJ1-2; 9 positions agree with TRBD1. CDR1 PRHDT and CDR2 FYEKMQ come from the germline V gene (reference sequence). J lost 0 bases, V lost 5 bases, and 16 bases had no gene match. The CDR3 sequence is 19 residues long. The CDR3 nucleotides are TGTGCCAGCAGCCCCCCCCGACGGGACAGGGAAAAAGCTAACTATGGCTACACCTTC. It yields the protein CASSPPRRDREKANYGYTF. Variable domain in full (rest from reference TRBV13 and TRBJ1-2): AAGVIQSPRHLIKEKRETATLKCYPIPRHDTVYWYQQGPGQDPQFLISFYEKMQSDKGSIPDRFSAQQFSDYHSELNMSSLELGDSALYFCASSPPRRDREKANYGYTFGSGTRLTVV.

The CDR3 sequence: CASRPGVMAKNIQYF. The CDR3 region has the DNA TGTGCCAGCAGGCCAGGGGTGATGGCCAAAAACATTCAGTACTTC. The chain is built from TRBV5-6 and TRBJ2-4; maybe TRBD1 (6 bases). Trimming removed 5 bases from V and 1 base from J, with 13 bases in between. CDR1 is SGHDT and CDR2 is YYEEEE in the germline V gene. The CDR3 runs 15 residues.

This clone was seen just once. This chain joins TRBV5-1 and TRBJ2-7, with D perhaps TRBD2 (6 bases). The germline V gene encodes CDR1 SGHRS and CDR2 YFSETQ. V lost 6 bases, J lost 1 base, and 17 bases lay in between. This CDR3 contains 15 residues. CDR3 sequence (DNA): TGCGCCAGCACTCCCATAGGAGGGGCTTCCTACGAGCAGTACTTC. It yields the protein CASTPIGGASYEQYF.

The chain joins TRBV7-9 to TRBJ2-2; TRBD1 is a possible D gene (5 bases). Germline V gene lookup returns CDR1 SEHNR and CDR2 FQNEAQ (reference sequence). The CDR3 consists of 16 residues. V was pared by 5 bases and J by 4 bases, with 17 bases between. In DNA form, the CDR3 reads TGTGCCAGCAGCCTCCAGGGAAAGGGCCCCACCGGGGAGCTGTTTTTT. Translated: CASSLQGKGPTGELFF.

The V call is TRBV29-1, the J call TRBJ2-7, with TRBD2 matching over 9 bases. The germline gives CDR1 SQVTM, CDR2 ANQGSEA. The CDR3 loop spans 13 amino acids. With V trimmed by 3 bases and J by 4 bases, 4 bases remained unmatched. CDR3 loop: CSVEGSGGYEQYF. For the CDR3, the DNA is TGCAGCGTTGAGGGTAGCGGGGGATACGAGCAGTACTTC.

The chain has TRBV19 and TRBJ1-2; D is unresolved. Germline lookup yields CDR1 LNHDA and CDR2 SQIVND (reference sequence). The CDR3 totals 15 residues. V lost 4 bases and J 0 bases, leaving 12 bases between the germline ends. CDR3 in amino acids: CASSKEGPANYGYTF. Here the CDR3 DNA reads TGTGCCAGTAGTAAGGAGGGCCCAGCTAACTATGGCTACACCTTC.

The J gene is TRBJ2-2, the V gene TRBV11-3; D uncertain. Per germline, CDR1 SGHNT and CDR2 YENEEA. The CDR3 spans 14 residues. Trimming left V 3 bases short and J 2 bases short, with 7 bases between. CDR3: CASSFGGNTGELFF. CDR3 nucleotide sequence: TGTGCCAGCAGCTTTGGCGGAAACACCGGGGAGCTGTTTTTT.

V is TRBV4-2 and J is TRBJ1-2; 10 nucleotides match TRBD1. This CDR3 region has 19 residues. J gave up 2 bases and V 2 bases, and 14 bases lay outside the gene matches. CDR1 is LGHNA and CDR2 is YNFKEQ in the germline V gene. CDR3 DNA: TGTGCCAGCAGCCAACCGGGACAGGGGACCCCCCGCCGGAACTATGGCTACACCTTC. Its protein product is CASSQPGQGTPRRNYGYTF.

The rearrangement joins TRBV5-1 to TRBJ1-4; 7 nucleotides line up with TRBD1. This CDR3 contains 14 residues. After removal of 0 bases from V and 5 bases from J, the junction contained 1 base not matched to a gene. Germline CDR1 SGHRS, CDR2 YFSETQ. CDR3 sequence (DNA): TGCGCCAGCAGCTTGGGGACAGGAAATGAAAAACTGTTTTTT. It yields the protein CASSLGTGNEKLFF.

This clone was seen more than once but under ten times. The CDR3 DNA follows: TGTGCCAGTAGTATATACAAGGGAGAGGGTAATGAGCAGTTCTTC. Translation: CASSIYKGEGNEQFF. The chain employs TRBV19 and TRBJ2-1; perhaps TRBD2 as D (5 bases). The V gene lost 2 bases and the J gene lost 7 bases, with 15 bases spanning the gap. Per the germline V gene, CDR1 is LNHDA and CDR2 is SQIVND (reference sequence). The CDR3 covers 15 residues.

The chain uses TRBV6-2 or TRBV6-3 and TRBJ1-1; D is possibly TRBD1 (5 bases). CDR3 length: 13 residues. Germline V gene sequence: CDR1 MNHEY, CDR2 SVGEGT. The V gene lost 5 bases and the J gene lost 11 bases, with 18 bases spanning the gap. The CDR3, as DNA: TGTGCCAGCAGTGACCCGCGGGGCGCCGGGGCTTTCTTT. This gives the protein CASSDPRGAGAFF.

This chain connects TRBV4-1 to TRBJ1-5, with unresolved D. Trimming stripped 0 bases from V and 6 bases from J, with 12 bases between. CDR1 and CDR2 from the germline V gene are MGHRA and YSYEKL. The CDR3 consists of 15 residues. As DNA, the CDR3 is TGCGCCAGCAGCCAAGAAGTGGGTCGAGGTCAGCCCCAGCATTTT. It is translated as CASSQEVGRGQPQHF.

This chain uses TRBV7-9 with TRBJ1-4, with D possibly matching TRBD1 (5 bases). V gave up 5 bases and J gave up 8 bases, with 18 bases separating them. The germline V gene has CDR1 SEHNR and CDR2 FQNEAQ (reference sequence). CDR3 size: 15 residues. The DNA for the CDR3 is TGTGCCAGCAGCCGCGACAGCGGGGTCGGGGAAAAACTGTTTTTT. Protein sequence: CASSRDSGVGEKLFF.

The chain has TRBV28 and TRBJ2-7; TRBD2 is a possible D gene (6 bases). CDR1 is MDHEN, CDR2 SYDVKM, per germline. The V and J ends lost 6 bases and 3 bases respectively, with 15 bases between them. The CDR3 totals 14 residues. The CDR3 protein is CASSRPSGYYEQYF. In nucleotides, the CDR3 is TGTGCCAGCAGCCGCCCGAGCGGGTACTACGAGCAGTACTTC.

This chain links TRBV5-1 with TRBJ2-7; 8 bases agree with TRBD2. The CDR3 has 15 amino acids. The junction had 8 bases not matched to a gene; V was cut back by 4 bases and J by 2 bases. CDR1 SGHRS and CDR2 YFSETQ come from the germline V gene. CDR3 in DNA: TGCGCCAGCAGCCGCAGCGGGGGAAATCCCTACGAGCAGTACTTC. Protein product: CASSRSGGNPYEQYF.

This clone occurred once. The rearrangement links TRBV6-1 to TRBJ2-7; perhaps TRBD1 as D (5 bases). The CDR3 consists of 13 residues. Germline values: CDR1 MNHNS, CDR2 SASEGT. V shed 3 bases and J shed 6 bases, with 12 bases lying between them. The CDR3 nucleotides are TGTGCCAGCAGTGAGCAGGGTTCTATCGAGCAGTACTTC. Amino acid sequence: CASSEQGSIEQYF.

The chain recombines TRBV30 with TRBJ2-5; 7 bases match TRBD1. The germline V gene has CDR1 GTSNPN and CDR2 SVGIG (reference sequence). Trimming removed 3 bases from V and 5 bases from J; junction bases left unmatched: 0. The CDR3 totals 11 residues. The CDR3 loop is CAWRQGETQYF. The CDR3 DNA sequence: TGTGCCTGGAGACAGGGGGAGACCCAGTACTTC.

The V gene is TRBV18, the J gene TRBJ1-1, with 7 bases identical to TRBD1. From germline, CDR1 is KGHSH and CDR2 LQKENI. The CDR3 is 15 residues long. V trimming: 3 bases; J trimming: 10 bases; junction bases outside the gene matches: 14. The CDR3, as DNA: TGTGCCAGCTCACCGGGACCCGGGACAGCGTTAAGAGCTTTCTTT. This gives the protein CASSPGPGTALRAFF.

This clone has only one observation. The chain carries TRBV9 and TRBJ1-2; a weak D match, TRBD1 (6 bases). Germline assignment: CDR1 SGDLS and CDR2 YYNGEE. There are 16 residues in the CDR3. V was trimmed by 0 bases and J by 4 bases, leaving 16 bases between them. CDR3 nucleotides: TGTGCCAGCAGCGTAGACCTCGGACAGACCCTCTATGGCTACACCTTC. It is translated as CASSVDLGQTLYGYTF.

This clone was detected a few times. The chain is built from TRBV14 and TRBJ1-2; 8 positions match TRBD1. The CDR3 runs 15 residues. Germline V gene sequence: CDR1 SGHDN, CDR2 FVKESK. J lost 6 bases, V lost 3 bases, and 9 bases had no gene match. The chain's CDR3 is CASSQKRTGRDGYTF. CDR3 nucleotides: TGTGCCAGCAGCCAGAAGAGGACAGGGAGAGATGGCTACACCTTC. The variable domain in full, with the rest retrieved from reference TRBV14 and TRBJ1-2, is EAGVTQFPSHSVIEKGQTVTLRCDPISGHDNLYWYRRVMGKEIKFLLHFVKESKQDESGMPNNRFLAERTGGTYSTLKVQPAELEDSGVYFCASSQKRTGRDGYTFGSGTRLTVV.

A single count supports this clone. The chain recombines TRBV30 with TRBJ1-6, with D possibly TRBD1 on 6 matching bases. V lost 1 base and J lost 10, with 14 bases in between. CDR3 size: 14 residues. Germline V lookup: CDR1 GTSNPN, CDR2 SVGIG (reference sequence). CDR3 DNA sequence: TGTGCCTGGAGTGCTGGGGGGCGGGAGTCACCCCTCCACTTT. It yields the protein CAWSAGGRESPLHF.

The V call is TRBV2, the J call TRBJ2-7, with 9 bases lining up with TRBD2. V was clipped by 5 bases and J by 5 bases; unmatched bases: 10. The V gene's germline CDR1 is SNHLY and CDR2 FYNNEI. The CDR3 spans 15 residues. The CDR3 protein is CASSPPGLAANEQYF. CDR3 nucleotide sequence: TGTGCCAGCAGTCCACCGGGACTAGCAGCCAACGAGCAGTACTTC.

This clone showed up just a few times. The chain uses TRBV6-6 and TRBJ1-3; perhaps TRBD1 as D (5 bases). CDR1 is MNHNY and CDR2 is SVGAGI in the germline V gene (reference sequence). Trimming pared 5 bases from V and 0 bases from J, leaving 11 bases between. This CDR3 is 15 amino acids long. This chain's CDR3 is CASSPTGGSGNTIYF. CDR3 nucleotide sequence: TGTGCCAGCAGTCCTACGGGGGGCTCTGGAAACACCATATATTTT.